This entry is about one TCR beta chain. It lacks a known antigen. Base-call qualities are not available, and no considerably larger clone is one nucleotide away. The junction shows trimming of 0 bases on V and 2 bases on J, plus 13 bases between the germline ends. Inclusive of the bounding cysteine and phenylalanine, the CDR3 is 16 residues long. Left in the record is the CDR3 DNA by itself, 48 bases read in frame from the first base. From the germline V gene, CDR1 is SGHRS and CDR2 is YFSETQ. The sample is drawn from a study of lymphopenia after photon versus proton radiotherapy (dated by TCRdb to between 2017 and 2020). With regard to the full study: Photon and proton radiation therapy were compared by the study for their immunological effects in patients with gastrointestinal tumors who developed high-grade lymphopenia. The cohort comprised under 25 patients with gastrointestinal tumors who received either photon or proton therapy and then developed lymphopenia. The goal of the study was to describe how the two radiation modalities differ in their effects on the immune system.

The library was produced with the immunoSEQ multiplex PCR assay. T cell repertoires were profiled by deep sequencing of rearranged TCR beta loci, alongside multiparametric flow cytometry. The source is immuneACCESS, and TCRdb retained only in-frame sequences with V and J called. Part of the clones is not carried over; for the studies checked, unresolved V genes explain less than half of this, and the remainder is unexplained. For this sample the table gives some 44,000 clones, of which under 85% were detected only once. In total, the top ten clones hold roughly a quarter of the sample. General conclusions and limits of the study: After the lymphocyte count nadir, photon-treated repertoires showed oligoclonal expansion, especially of CD8+ Temra cells, which drove the drop in diversity. Proton-treated patients stayed relatively stable during treatment, while photon-treated patients lost naive T cells and TCR diversity and gained effector/memory populations. The survival association was examined only in patients who died, and the authors described better survival with proton therapy as a possibility, not as a demonstrated result. Across the cohort, among patients who died, a greater drop in TCR diversity after the nadir was inversely correlated with overall survival time.

Recombination linked TRBV5-1 to TRBJ2-3, with the D segment identity uncertain. The sequence was obtained from a woman between 70 and 85 years old with pancreatic cancer. This sample comprised peripheral blood, obtained from a patient treated with proton-based radiotherapy. The CDR3 reads as follows: CASSLEPGGYTDTQYF. The nucleotides are TGCGCCAGCAGCTTGGAGCCTGGCGGATACACAGATACGCAGTATTTT.